These T cell receptor beta chains were read from a single sample in a study of radiation and T cells in renal cell carcinoma. The method was immunoSEQ multiplex PCR; TCRdb's version includes in-frame clones alone and lacks a portion of them. The data show 45,000 to 55,000 clones, with about 80% seen just once and less than 30% held by the top ten. The sample consisted of blood, taken from a patient whose treatment included radiotherapy and nephrectomy. The source of these receptors is a woman aged 70-85 years with renal cell carcinoma. The CDR3 runs from the conserved cysteine through the conserved F or W. The D gene is left open where the match is weak. Clone size is not always given. Where it is, it says once, few, many or a class for expanded clones.

cdr3_aa: CASSNGQAGDTIYF
cdr3_nt: TGCGCCAGCAGCAATGGACAGGCTGGGGACACCATATATTTT
d_call: TRBD1
j_call: TRBJ1-3
v_call: TRBV5-1
clone_size: -

cdr3_aa: CASSETRDPHTEAFF
cdr3_nt: TGTGCCAGCAGTGAAACGAGGGATCCGCACACTGAAGCTTTCTTT
d_call: -
j_call: TRBJ1-1
v_call: TRBV6-1
clone_size: -

cdr3_aa: CASSRIDSSYEQYF
cdr3_nt: TGTGCCAGCAGCCGGATCGACAGTTCCTACGAGCAGTACTTC
d_call: -
j_call: TRBJ2-7
v_call: TRBV7-2
clone_size: -

cdr3_aa: CASEAVLVGDTQYF
cdr3_nt: TGTGCCAGCGAGGCAGTACTCGTAGGGGATACGCAGTATTTT
d_call: -
j_call: TRBJ2-3
v_call: TRBV7-9
clone_size: -

cdr3_aa: CASRRDRETQYF
cdr3_nt: TGTGCCAGCAGAAGGGACAGAGAGACCCAGTACTTC
d_call: TRBD1
j_call: TRBJ2-5
v_call: TRBV2
clone_size: -

cdr3_aa: CASSPLTGAYEQYF
cdr3_nt: TGTGCCAGCAGTCCGCTGACAGGGGCCTACGAGCAGTACTTC
d_call: TRBD1
j_call: TRBJ2-7
v_call: TRBV27
clone_size: -

cdr3_aa: CASSLASGEQFF
cdr3_nt: TGTGCCAGCAGCTTGGCTAGTGGGGAGCAGTTCTTC
d_call: -
j_call: TRBJ2-1
v_call: TRBV4-2
clone_size: -

cdr3_aa: CASSPGGVGQHYEQYF
cdr3_nt: TGCGCCAGCAGCCCTGGAGGGGTTGGACAGCACTACGAGCAGTACTTC
d_call: -
j_call: TRBJ2-7
v_call: TRBV5-1
clone_size: -

cdr3_aa: CAWQSGGANQPQHF
cdr3_nt: TGTGCCTGGCAAAGTGGGGGGGCCAATCAGCCCCAGCATTTT
d_call: -
j_call: TRBJ1-5
v_call: TRBV30
clone_size: few

cdr3_aa: CSARAGNTIYF
cdr3_nt: TGCAGTGCTAGAGCTGGAAACACCATATATTTT
d_call: -
j_call: TRBJ1-3
v_call: TRBV20-1
clone_size: -

cdr3_aa: CASSETHTAGGQDEQFF
cdr3_nt: TGTGCCAGCAGTGAAACCCACACAGCGGGGGGGCAGGATGAGCAGTTCTTC
d_call: TRBD2
j_call: TRBJ2-1
v_call: TRBV2
clone_size: -

cdr3_aa: CASSVDRGGPDTQYF
cdr3_nt: TGTGCCAGCAGCGTAGACCGGGGGGGCCCAGATACGCAGTATTTT
d_call: TRBD2
j_call: TRBJ2-3
v_call: TRBV9
clone_size: -

cdr3_aa: CSVEQQGINYGYTF
cdr3_nt: TGCAGCGTTGAACAACAGGGTATCAACTATGGCTACACCTTC
d_call: -
j_call: TRBJ1-2
v_call: TRBV29-1
clone_size: -

cdr3_aa: CASSQDLVGVYNEQFF
cdr3_nt: TGCGCCAGCAGCCAAGATTTGGTGGGGGTCTACAATGAGCAGTTCTTC
d_call: -
j_call: TRBJ2-1
v_call: TRBV4-3
clone_size: -

cdr3_aa: CASSPRFVTDSYEQYF
cdr3_nt: TGTGCCAGCAGCCCTCGTTTTGTGACGGACTCCTACGAGCAGTACTTC
d_call: -
j_call: TRBJ2-7
v_call: TRBV9
clone_size: few

cdr3_aa: CASKGQGYEQYF
cdr3_nt: TGTGCCAGCAAAGGACAGGGCTACGAGCAGTACTTC
d_call: TRBD1
j_call: TRBJ2-7
v_call: TRBV6-6
clone_size: -

cdr3_aa: CASSLESWYEQYF
cdr3_nt: TGCGCCAGCAGCTTGGAGTCTTGGTACGAGCAGTACTTC
d_call: -
j_call: TRBJ2-7
v_call: TRBV5-1
clone_size: once

cdr3_aa: CASSLRTNEQYF
cdr3_nt: TGTGCCAGCAGCCTCCGAACGAACGAGCAGTACTTC
d_call: -
j_call: TRBJ2-7
v_call: TRBV7-8
clone_size: few

cdr3_aa: CASSLPIPTGNTIYF
cdr3_nt: TGCGCCAGCAGCCTACCGATACCGACTGGAAACACCATATATTTT
d_call: -
j_call: TRBJ1-3
v_call: TRBV5-1
clone_size: -

cdr3_aa: CASRGDRESDTQYF
cdr3_nt: TGTGCCAGCAGGGGGGACAGGGAGTCAGATACGCAGTATTTT
d_call: TRBD1
j_call: TRBJ2-3
v_call: TRBV2
clone_size: -

cdr3_aa: CASSSGASSYNEQFF
cdr3_nt: TGCGCCAGCAGCTCGGGAGCGTCGTCCTACAATGAGCAGTTCTTC
d_call: -
j_call: TRBJ2-1
v_call: TRBV5-1
clone_size: once

cdr3_aa: CASSPTRDGLTGYTF
cdr3_nt: TGTGCCAGCAGTCCGACTAGGGACGGATTGACTGGCTACACCTTC
d_call: -
j_call: TRBJ1-2
v_call: TRBV28
clone_size: -

cdr3_aa: CASRGTGGFNEQFF
cdr3_nt: TGTGCCAGCAGAGGGACAGGGGGCTTCAATGAGCAGTTCTTC
d_call: TRBD1
j_call: TRBJ2-1
v_call: TRBV27
clone_size: -

cdr3_aa: CASSGHRGNTEAFF
cdr3_nt: TGTGCCAGCAGTGGACACAGGGGGAACACTGAAGCTTTCTTT
d_call: TRBD1
j_call: TRBJ1-1
v_call: TRBV2
clone_size: -

cdr3_aa: CASSLGRTYEQYF
cdr3_nt: TGTGCCAGCAGCTTAGGGCGAACCTACGAGCAGTACTTC
d_call: -
j_call: TRBJ2-7
v_call: TRBV7-9
clone_size: -

cdr3_aa: CASSLYRGWEKLFF
cdr3_nt: TGTGCCAGCAGCTTGTACAGGGGTTGGGAAAAACTGTTTTTT
d_call: TRBD1
j_call: TRBJ1-4
v_call: TRBV5-6
clone_size: -

cdr3_aa: CASSSWNTEAFF
cdr3_nt: TGTGCCAGTAGTTCGTGGAACACTGAAGCTTTCTTT
d_call: -
j_call: TRBJ1-1
v_call: TRBV19
clone_size: -

cdr3_aa: CASSPTHGTGASYEQYF
cdr3_nt: TGTGCCAGCAGCCCTACGCATGGGACAGGGGCATCCTACGAGCAGTACTTC
d_call: TRBD1
j_call: TRBJ2-7
v_call: TRBV4-2
clone_size: -

cdr3_aa: CASSLNEDQPQHF
cdr3_nt: TGTGCCAGCAGCCTTAACGAGGATCAGCCCCAGCATTTT
d_call: -
j_call: TRBJ1-5
v_call: TRBV4-2
clone_size: -

cdr3_aa: CASSSDRDMGEQYF
cdr3_nt: TGTGCCAGCAGTTCGGACAGGGACATGGGCGAGCAGTACTTC
d_call: TRBD1
j_call: TRBJ2-7
v_call: TRBV6-5
clone_size: -

cdr3_aa: CASSRDRLYYGYTF
cdr3_nt: TGTGCCAGCAGCAGGGACAGGCTCTACTATGGCTACACCTTC
d_call: TRBD1
j_call: TRBJ1-2
v_call: TRBV2
clone_size: few

cdr3_aa: CASSRGDISTGELFF
cdr3_nt: TGTGCCAGCAGTCGCGGGGACATATCCACCGGGGAGCTGTTTTTT
d_call: -
j_call: TRBJ2-2
v_call: TRBV6-1
clone_size: -

cdr3_aa: CATREGGDTQYF
cdr3_nt: TGTGCCACTAGGGAGGGAGGAGATACGCAGTATTTT
d_call: TRBD2
j_call: TRBJ2-3
v_call: TRBV28
clone_size: -

cdr3_aa: CASRNPGAGDEKLFF
cdr3_nt: TGTGCCAGCAGGAACCCCGGGGCAGGGGATGAAAAACTGTTTTTT
d_call: -
j_call: TRBJ1-4
v_call: TRBV7-2
clone_size: -

cdr3_aa: CASSREGFDEQYF
cdr3_nt: TGTGCCAGCAGCCGCGAGGGGTTCGACGAGCAGTACTTC
d_call: -
j_call: TRBJ2-7
v_call: TRBV9
clone_size: -

cdr3_aa: CASSLAGGTGGINYGYTF
cdr3_nt: TGTGCCAGCAGCTTGGCCGGGGGGACAGGGGGAATTAACTATGGCTACACCTTC
d_call: TRBD1
j_call: TRBJ1-2
v_call: TRBV5-4
clone_size: -

cdr3_aa: CASTPGQGDYGYTF
cdr3_nt: TGTGCCAGCACCCCAGGACAGGGGGACTATGGCTACACCTTC
d_call: TRBD1
j_call: TRBJ1-2
v_call: TRBV7-8
clone_size: few

cdr3_aa: CAISESLGYEQYF
cdr3_nt: TGTGCCATCAGTGAGTCGCTGGGGTACGAGCAGTACTTC
d_call: -
j_call: TRBJ2-7
v_call: TRBV10-3
clone_size: -

cdr3_aa: CASRLGVQETQYF
cdr3_nt: TGTGCCAGCAGACTCGGGGTTCAAGAGACCCAGTACTTC
d_call: -
j_call: TRBJ2-5
v_call: TRBV2
clone_size: -

cdr3_aa: CASHYEGGSGELFF
cdr3_nt: TGTGCAAGTCATTACGAGGGGGGCTCCGGGGAGCTGTTTTTT
d_call: -
j_call: TRBJ2-2
v_call: TRBV12-2
clone_size: -

cdr3_aa: CASSLVSSGTDTQYF
cdr3_nt: TGTGCCAGCAGCTTAGTCTCCTCAGGGACAGATACGCAGTATTTT
d_call: -
j_call: TRBJ2-3
v_call: TRBV7-9
clone_size: -

cdr3_aa: CASSGGLEVSYEQYF
cdr3_nt: TGTGCCAGCAGTGGGGGACTAGAGGTATCCTACGAGCAGTACTTC
d_call: TRBD2
j_call: TRBJ2-7
v_call: TRBV2
clone_size: -

cdr3_aa: CASSESPPGHSGNTIYF
cdr3_nt: TGTGCCAGCAGCGAATCCCCTCCGGGGCACTCTGGAAACACCATATATTTT
d_call: -
j_call: TRBJ1-3
v_call: TRBV9
clone_size: -

cdr3_aa: CASMRTVDYGYTF
cdr3_nt: TGTGCCAGTATGCGGACAGTTGACTATGGCTACACCTTC
d_call: -
j_call: TRBJ1-2
v_call: TRBV19
clone_size: -

cdr3_aa: CASSEGSPGTDTQYF
cdr3_nt: TGTGCCAGTAGTGAAGGGTCTCCCGGAACAGATACGCAGTATTTT
d_call: -
j_call: TRBJ2-3
v_call: TRBV19
clone_size: -

cdr3_aa: CASTRGGPGELFF
cdr3_nt: TGTGCCAGCACCCGAGGCGGGCCCGGGGAGCTGTTTTTT
d_call: -
j_call: TRBJ2-2
v_call: TRBV13
clone_size: -

cdr3_aa: CASSPSSGTGYEQYF
cdr3_nt: TGTGCCAGCAGCCCATCTAGCGGAACAGGATACGAGCAGTACTTC
d_call: TRBD2
j_call: TRBJ2-7
v_call: TRBV7-2
clone_size: once

cdr3_aa: CASSEPRVNTEAFF
cdr3_nt: TGCGCCAGCAGTGAACCCCGAGTGAACACTGAAGCTTTCTTT
d_call: -
j_call: TRBJ1-1
v_call: TRBV10-2
clone_size: -

cdr3_aa: CASSERDSTDTQYF
cdr3_nt: TGTGCCAGCAGTGAAAGGGACTCCACAGATACGCAGTATTTT
d_call: -
j_call: TRBJ2-3
v_call: TRBV6-1
clone_size: -

cdr3_aa: CASSLLQGQPQHF
cdr3_nt: TGTGCCAGCAGTTTATTGCAGGGCCAGCCCCAGCATTTT
d_call: -
j_call: TRBJ1-5
v_call: TRBV28
clone_size: -

cdr3_aa: CASSFQGLEETQYF
cdr3_nt: TGTGCCAGCAGTTTCCAGGGGCTCGAAGAGACCCAGTACTTC
d_call: -
j_call: TRBJ2-5
v_call: TRBV6-1
clone_size: -

cdr3_aa: CASSISSGNTIYF
cdr3_nt: TGTGCCAGTAGTATCTCCTCTGGAAACACCATATATTTT
d_call: -
j_call: TRBJ1-3
v_call: TRBV19
clone_size: -